These 26 T cell receptor beta chains were sequenced from one sample in a study of response to subunit inactivated influenza vaccine. One entry per CDR3 protein results from TCRdb running MiXCR on the RT-PCR reads. The repertoire includes 700,000 to 900,000 distinct CDR3 sequences, around 20% of them detected once, and roughly 10% sits in the top ten. Material: PBMCs from blood, obtained roughly 5 days after vaccination. These receptors all come from a man aged 45 to 65 who received an inactivated influenza vaccine.

This clonotype was detected a few times. V usage is TRBV7-2 and J usage is TRBJ1-4, with D perhaps matching TRBD1 (5 bases). This CDR3 is built from 15 residues. With 7 bases removed from V and 8 bases from J, the gap between germline ends came to 20 bases. Germline V CDR1 and CDR2: SGHTA, FQGNSA. CDR3 protein: CASTLGWGFGEKLFF. The CDR3 DNA reads as TGTGCCAGCACCTTGGGGTGGGGGTTTGGAGAAAAACTGTTTTTT.

The V call is TRBV7-2, the J call TRBJ2-1, with no clear D. Germline CDR1 reads SGHTA; CDR2 reads FQGNSA. This CDR3 comprises 15 residues. Trimming pared 5 bases from V and 0 bases from J, leaving 11 bases between. The CDR3: CASSRRLGSYNEQFF. The CDR3 nucleotides are TGTGCCAGCAGCCGACGTCTGGGCTCCTACAATGAGCAGTTCTTC.

V is TRBV15 and J is TRBJ1-5; a possible D gene is TRBD1 (5 bases). CDR1 is LNHNV, CDR2 YYDKDF, per germline (reference sequence). Trimming shortened V by 1 base and J by 0 bases, and 10 bases separated the two germline ends. The length of the CDR3 is 16 residues. CDR3 region: CATSRGGSYSNQPQHF. The CDR3 DNA sequence: TGTGCCACCAGCAGAGGGGGCAGCTATAGCAATCAGCCCCAGCATTTT.

The V gene is TRBV25-1, the J gene TRBJ2-7; D unresolved. The CDR3 has 12 amino acids. CDR1 MGHDK and CDR2 SYGVNS come from the germline V gene. The V gene lost 6 bases and the J gene lost 6 bases, with 12 bases spanning the gap. Written as DNA, the CDR3 is TGTGCCAGCAGCCACACCGCGGCCGAGCAGTACTTC. Its translation is CASSHTAAEQYF.

This clonotype was counted only a few times. The CDR3 DNA follows: TGTGCCAGCAGTCCACGACTAGCGGGAGTTTTGGAGCAGTTCTTC. It translates to CASSPRLAGVLEQFF. The V call is TRBV12-3 or TRBV12-4, the J call TRBJ2-1; 12 bases line up with TRBD2. The CDR3 runs 15 residues. The junction had 9 bases not matched to a gene; V was cut back by 5 bases and J by 10 bases.

The chain links TRBV2 to TRBJ2-7; D not resolved. The V end lost 2 bases, the J end lost 5 bases, and 7 bases lay between the germline ends. CDR3 length: 12 amino acids. Germline loops: CDR1 SNHLY, CDR2 FYNNEI. CDR3 residues: CASSEPLNEQYF. DNA for the CDR3: TGTGCCAGCAGTGAACCCCTTAACGAGCAGTACTTC.

The CDR3 nucleotides are TGTGCCAGCAGTTACGATCGCTACGAGCAGTACTTC. Encoded protein: CASSYDRYEQYF. The chain uses TRBV6-5 and TRBJ2-7; D is ambiguous. Trimming shortened V by 2 bases and J by 3 bases, and 5 bases separated the two germline ends. The CDR3 spans 12 residues. Germline V lookup: CDR1 MNHEY, CDR2 SVGAGI.

There are a few counts of this clonotype. The chain links TRBV20-1 to TRBJ2-7, with a possible D match to TRBD1 (6 bases). Germline CDR1 reads DFQATT; CDR2 reads SNEGSKA (reference sequence). The CDR3 length is 13 residues. Trimming stripped 6 bases from V and 4 bases from J, with 16 bases between. Written as DNA, the CDR3 is TGCAGTGCCACCGGGACACAATATTACGAGCAGTACTTC. It is translated as CSATGTQYYEQYF.

The chain joins TRBV5-6 to TRBJ2-1; TRBD2 agrees at 12 bases. J was trimmed by 6 bases and V by 4 bases; bases with no gene match: 5. Germline CDR1 is SGHDT and CDR2 is YYEEEE. The CDR3 covers 15 residues. CDR3 nucleotide sequence: TGTGCCAGCAGCCCGGGGACTAGCGGGTTCAATGAGCAGTTCTTC. It specifies CASSPGTSGFNEQFF.

This clonotype was seen a handful of times. The CDR3 nucleotides read TGCAGTGCTAGAGATTTCAGCGGGGGGACCAAAAACATTCAGTACTTC. Its protein is CSARDFSGGTKNIQYF. The V and J genes are TRBV20-1 and TRBJ2-4; 9 nucleotides agree with TRBD2. V lost 0 bases and J lost 2; bases outside the gene matches: 5. CDR1 and CDR2 (germline): DFQATT, SNEGSKA (reference sequence). CDR3 length: 16 amino acids.

This clonotype was recorded at least ten times. The gene calls are TRBV6-2 or TRBV6-3 and TRBJ2-5, with TRBD2 as a possible D gene (6 bases). This CDR3 is built from 17 residues. The germline gives CDR1 MNHEY, CDR2 SVGEGT. Trimming removed 5 bases at V and 3 bases at J, with 22 bases between. For the CDR3, the DNA is TGTGCCAGCAGTCGAACGCCCGCTAGCGCCGTAGAAGAGACCCAGTACTTC. It specifies CASSRTPASAVEETQYF.

This clonotype was found many times. The chain has TRBV18 and TRBJ2-7; 9 bases map to TRBD2. In germline, CDR1 is KGHSH, CDR2 LQKENI. V shed 6 bases and J 10 bases; nucleotides not matched to a gene: 16. The CDR3 totals 15 residues. The CDR3 spells CASSPTASGAHNQYF. The CDR3 DNA follows: TGTGCCAGCTCCCCTACCGCTAGCGGGGCCCACAATCAGTACTTC. Drawing the rest from reference TRBV18 and TRBJ2-7, the complete variable domain is NAGVMQNPRHLVRRRGQEARLRCSPMKGHSHVYWYRQLPEEGLKFMVYLQKENIIDESGMPKERFSAEFPKEGPSILRIQQVVRGDSAAYFCASSPTASGAHNQYFGPGTRLTVT.

The chain links TRBV29-1 to TRBJ2-2; 9 positions agree with TRBD2. The J segment lost 3 bases and the V segment lost 1 base, leaving 3 bases of the junction unmatched. Germline lookup yields CDR1 SQVTM and CDR2 ANQGSEA. This CDR3 contains 15 residues. The CDR3: CSVEGAGGHTGELFF. CDR3 bases: TGCAGCGTTGAAGGGGCGGGAGGGCACACCGGGGAGCTGTTTTTT.

The J gene is TRBJ2-7, the V gene TRBV20-1, with 12 bases aligning to TRBD2. Per the germline V gene, CDR1 is DFQATT and CDR2 is SNEGSKA (reference sequence). This CDR3 region has 15 residues. V was pared by 0 bases and J by 2 bases, with 2 bases of the junction left unmatched. Here the CDR3 DNA reads TGCAGTGCTAGAGATCCTAGCGGGGGGGCCTACGAGCAGTACTTC. Translating it yields CSARDPSGGAYEQYF.

This clonotype was counted a few times. The CDR3 spells CASSLGDRAETQYF. The CDR3 region has the DNA TGTGCCAGCAGTTTAGGGGACAGGGCGGAGACCCAGTACTTC. The chain couples TRBV12-3 or TRBV12-4 to TRBJ2-5; 9 positions agree with TRBD1. J was trimmed by 5 bases and V by 1 base; bases with no gene match: 2. The CDR3 runs to 14 residues.

This rearrangement joins TRBV29-1 to TRBJ2-1; maybe TRBD2 (7 bases). CDR3 length equals 15 residues. V was shortened by 7 bases and J by 4 bases, with 20 bases between the two germline ends. Looked up from germline, CDR1 is SQVTM and CDR2 is ANQGSEA. This chain's CDR3 is CSEETRGAPYNEQFF. The CDR3, as DNA: TGCAGCGAGGAAACTCGGGGGGCCCCATACAATGAGCAGTTCTTC.

V usage is TRBV7-3 and J usage is TRBJ2-7, with D perhaps matching TRBD1 or TRBD2 (5 bases each). The CDR3 consists of 13 residues. V was pared by 5 bases and J by 5 bases, with 13 bases between. Germline V gives CDR1 SGHTA, CDR2 FQGTGA. The CDR3: CASSAGRDHEQYF. The CDR3 nucleotides read TGTGCCAGCAGCGCAGGCAGGGACCACGAGCAGTACTTC.

There are a few counts of this clonotype. The chain has TRBV5-1 and TRBJ2-5; D uncertain. CDR3 length: 13 amino acids. Germline CDR1 and CDR2: SGHRS and YFSETQ. V was trimmed by 4 bases and J by 4 bases, leaving 11 bases between them. CDR3 sequence (DNA): TGCGCCAGCAGCGAATTTAGTGGAGAGACCCAGTACTTC. It codes for CASSEFSGETQYF.

The V and J genes are TRBV20-1 and TRBJ2-5; D is perhaps TRBD2 (6 bases). The ends were cut back, 0 bases at V and 1 base at J, with 12 bases in the middle. The germline CDR1 and CDR2 sequences are DFQATT and SNEGSKA (reference sequence). This CDR3 contains 15 residues. As DNA, the CDR3 is TGCAGTGCTAGAGATCCCACTAGCCCCCAAGAGACCCAGTACTTC. Its translation is CSARDPTSPQETQYF.

V usage is TRBV20-1 and J usage is TRBJ2-1; D is possibly TRBD1 or TRBD2 (5 bases each). V was shortened by 0 bases and J by 4 bases, with 13 bases between the two germline ends. Germline CDR1 DFQATT, CDR2 SNEGSKA (reference sequence). CDR3 length: 15 residues. DNA of the CDR3: TGCAGTGCTAGAGATCCCCAGGGAGTGTACAATGAGCAGTTCTTC. Translating it yields CSARDPQGVYNEQFF.

This clonotype was seen more than once but under ten times. The chain uses TRBV7-2 and TRBJ2-7, with D hard to call. The germline V gene encodes CDR1 SGHTA and CDR2 FQGNSA. The CDR3 is made up of 15 amino acids. The ends were cut back, 5 bases at V and 0 bases at J, with 14 bases in the middle. The CDR3: CASSPTTQTSYEQYF. CDR3 in DNA: TGTGCCAGCAGCCCCACCACCCAGACCTCCTACGAGCAGTACTTC. The whole variable domain, remainder taken from reference TRBV7-2 and TRBJ2-7, is GAGVSQSPSNKVTEKGKDVELRCDPISGHTALYWYRQSLGQGLEFLIYFQGNSAPDKSGLPSDRFSAERTGGSVSTLTIQRTQQEDSAVYLCASSPTTQTSYEQYFGPGTRLTVT.

This clonotype was observed a handful of times. This chain links TRBV6-1 with TRBJ2-7; D possibly corresponds to TRBD1 (7 bases). V dropped 6 bases and J dropped 1 base, with 10 bases sitting between them. CDR1 and CDR2 (germline): MNHNS, SASEGT. CDR3 size: 13 residues. This chain's CDR3 is CASRGGQSYEQYF. CDR3 DNA sequence: TGTGCCAGCAGGGGGGGACAGTCCTACGAGCAGTACTTC.

J is TRBJ1-5 and V is TRBV15; D call uncertain. Germline CDR1 and CDR2: LNHNV and YYDKDF (reference sequence). The CDR3 loop spans 16 amino acids. Trimming removed 1 base at V and 5 bases at J, with 15 bases between. The CDR3: CATSRAYSEGDQPQHF. The CDR3 DNA follows: TGTGCCACCAGCAGAGCCTATTCGGAGGGCGATCAGCCCCAGCATTTT. Filled out from reference TRBV15 and TRBJ1-5, the complete variable domain reads DAMVIQNPRYQVTQFGKPVTLSCSQTLNHNVMYWYQQKSSQAPKLLFHYYDKDFNNEADTPDNFQSRRPNTSFCFLDIRSPGLGDTAMYLCATSRAYSEGDQPQHFGDGTRLSIL.

DNA for the CDR3: TGTGCCAGCAGCTTAGTGACTAGCGGGAGCTCGTACCAAGAGACCCAGTACTTC. Its translation: CASSLVTSGSSYQETQYF. J is TRBJ2-5 and V is TRBV7-8, with TRBD2 identical over 12 bases. The CDR3 has 18 amino acids. V was clipped by 1 base and J by 0 bases; unmatched bases: 6. Per the germline V gene, CDR1 is SGHVS and CDR2 is FQNEAQ.

This clonotype was counted between two and nine times. The chain employs TRBV12-3 or TRBV12-4 and TRBJ2-7, with TRBD2 matching 7 bases. V trimming: 5 bases; J trimming: 9 bases; junction bases outside the gene matches: 7. This CDR3 has 12 residues. CDR3 DNA sequence: TGTGCCAGCAGTCTCCCTCGCGGGGGGCAGTACTTC. Residues: CASSLPRGGQYF.

The chain uses TRBV30 and TRBJ2-1; D possibly corresponds to TRBD2 (5 bases). The CDR3 has 11 amino acids. Per germline, CDR1 GTSNPN and CDR2 SVGIG (reference sequence). Deletions cut 0 bases from V and 10 bases from J, with 7 bases between. DNA of the CDR3: TGTGCCTGGAGTGTACGCGGGGAGCAGTTCTTC. Translation gives CAWSVRGEQFF.